A selection of T cell receptor beta chains follows, all from one sample in a study of blood T cell repertoires in COVID-19. Assay: immunoSEQ multiplex PCR; the TCRdb copy retains only in-frame clones and omits some. This repertoire shows about 440,000 clones, around 89% found once; its top ten account for over 4%. Sequences were obtained from peripheral blood. The receptors come from a woman under 40 with acute or convalescent COVID-19. The CDR3 runs from the conserved cysteine through the conserved F or W. D genes are given only for firm matches. Size values are once, few and many counts, or a class for expanded clones, and some rows have none.

abundance: -; j_gene: TRBJ2-7; d_gene: -; v_gene: TRBV5-4; CDR3aa: CASSPTLAGYEQYF; CDR3nt: TGTGCCAGCAGCCCGACCCTAGCAGGCTACGAGCAGTACTTC
abundance: -; j_gene: TRBJ2-3; d_gene: -; v_gene: TRBV28; CDR3aa: CASSLPQGPDTQYF; CDR3nt: TGTGCCAGCAGTTTACCGCAGGGCCCAGATACGCAGTATTTT
abundance: -; j_gene: TRBJ2-7; d_gene: -; v_gene: TRBV29-1; CDR3aa: CSVEGADFSNEQYF; CDR3nt: TGCAGCGTTGAGGGGGCAGATTTTTCCAACGAGCAGTACTTC
abundance: -; j_gene: TRBJ2-5; d_gene: -; v_gene: TRBV3-1/TRBV3-2; CDR3aa: CASSQGAGGETQYF; CDR3nt: TGTGCCAGCAGCCAAGGGGCAGGGGGGGAGACCCAGTACTTC
abundance: few; j_gene: TRBJ2-7; d_gene: -; v_gene: TRBV9; CDR3aa: CASSVGPPGYEQYF; CDR3nt: TGTGCCAGCAGCGTAGGCCCCCCCGGCTACGAGCAGTACTTC
abundance: -; j_gene: TRBJ2-3; d_gene: TRBD2; v_gene: TRBV7-2; CDR3aa: CASSLTGTSGGANTQYF; CDR3nt: TGTGCCAGCAGCTTAACCGGGACTAGCGGGGGGGCAAATACGCAGTATTTT
abundance: -; j_gene: TRBJ2-7; d_gene: TRBD2; v_gene: TRBV2; CDR3aa: CASSNSGETYEQYF; CDR3nt: TGTGCCAGCTCGAATAGCGGGGAAACCTACGAGCAGTACTTC
abundance: -; j_gene: TRBJ2-7; d_gene: TRBD1; v_gene: TRBV2; CDR3aa: CASSDLGTGIYEQYF; CDR3nt: TGTGCCAGCAGTGATTTGGGGACAGGGATCTACGAGCAGTACTTC
abundance: -; j_gene: TRBJ2-5; d_gene: -; v_gene: TRBV28; CDR3aa: CASSRQARETQYF; CDR3nt: TGTGCCAGCAGTCGACAGGCTCGAGAGACCCAGTACTTC
abundance: -; j_gene: TRBJ1-5; d_gene: -; v_gene: TRBV30; CDR3aa: CAWSSAVNNQPQHF; CDR3nt: TGTGCCTGGAGTTCCGCAGTTAACAATCAGCCCCAGCATTTT
abundance: few; j_gene: TRBJ2-7; d_gene: TRBD1; v_gene: TRBV2; CDR3aa: CASRGQGAAEQYF; CDR3nt: TGTGCCAGCAGAGGACAGGGGGCGGCCGAGCAGTACTTC
abundance: -; j_gene: TRBJ1-1; d_gene: -; v_gene: TRBV6-4; CDR3aa: CASSAARGTEAFF; CDR3nt: TGTGCCAGCAGTGCAGCACGGGGGACTGAAGCTTTCTTT
abundance: -; j_gene: TRBJ2-3; d_gene: -; v_gene: TRBV12-3/TRBV12-4; CDR3aa: CASNLQGTDTQYF; CDR3nt: TGTGCCAGCAATTTACAGGGCACAGATACGCAGTATTTT
abundance: -; j_gene: TRBJ1-1; d_gene: -; v_gene: TRBV5-1; CDR3aa: CASSLNRDTEAFF; CDR3nt: TGCGCCAGCAGCTTAAACAGGGACACTGAAGCTTTCTTT
abundance: -; j_gene: TRBJ2-1; d_gene: TRBD2; v_gene: TRBV11-3; CDR3aa: CASSSAGGPGNEQFF; CDR3nt: TGTGCCAGCAGCTCAGCGGGGGGGCCGGGCAATGAGCAGTTCTTC
abundance: once; j_gene: TRBJ2-5; d_gene: -; v_gene: TRBV6-5; CDR3aa: CASRRGVGGETQYF; CDR3nt: TGTGCCAGCAGACGTGGGGTAGGGGGAGAGACCCAGTACTTC
abundance: -; j_gene: TRBJ1-6; d_gene: -; v_gene: TRBV6-1; CDR3aa: CASSELGFFNSPLHF; CDR3nt: TGTGCCAGCAGTGAACTCGGTTTTTTTAATTCACCCCTCCACTTT
abundance: -; j_gene: TRBJ1-2; d_gene: -; v_gene: TRBV4-1; CDR3aa: CASSPGEGFGYTF; CDR3nt: TGCGCCAGCAGCCCTGGGGAGGGATTCGGCTACACCTTC
abundance: -; j_gene: TRBJ2-3; d_gene: TRBD1; v_gene: TRBV28; CDR3aa: CASLAGGINTQYF; CDR3nt: TGTGCCAGCTTGGCAGGGGGCATCAATACGCAGTATTTT
abundance: -; j_gene: TRBJ2-2; d_gene: TRBD2; v_gene: TRBV5-1; CDR3aa: CASRWLAGDTGELFF; CDR3nt: TGCGCCAGCAGGTGGCTAGCGGGGGACACCGGGGAGCTGTTTTTT
abundance: -; j_gene: TRBJ1-4; d_gene: -; v_gene: TRBV15; CDR3aa: CATSGPNEKLFF; CDR3nt: TGTGCCACCAGCGGGCCTAATGAAAAACTGTTTTTT
abundance: -; j_gene: TRBJ2-1; d_gene: TRBD2; v_gene: TRBV4-2; CDR3aa: CASSPSGYSTSGVFYEQFF; CDR3nt: TGTGCCAGCAGCCCGTCAGGTTATTCGACTAGCGGGGTTTTTTATGAGCAGTTCTTC
abundance: -; j_gene: TRBJ2-7; d_gene: -; v_gene: TRBV5-1; CDR3aa: CASSSDRSYEQYF; CDR3nt: TGCGCCAGCAGCTCCGACAGGTCCTACGAGCAGTACTTC
abundance: -; j_gene: TRBJ1-1; d_gene: -; v_gene: TRBV3-1/TRBV3-2; CDR3aa: CASSQPGSVNTEAFF; CDR3nt: TGTGCCAGCAGCCAACCCGGTAGCGTGAACACTGAAGCTTTCTTT
abundance: -; j_gene: TRBJ1-3; d_gene: -; v_gene: TRBV5-1; CDR3aa: CASSLEWASGNTIYF; CDR3nt: TGCGCCAGCAGCTTGGAGTGGGCCTCTGGAAACACCATATATTTT
abundance: -; j_gene: TRBJ2-2; d_gene: TRBD2; v_gene: TRBV2; CDR3aa: CASKLAGVNTGELFF; CDR3nt: TGTGCCAGCAAGTTAGCGGGGGTAAACACCGGGGAGCTGTTTTTT
abundance: few; j_gene: TRBJ1-6; d_gene: -; v_gene: TRBV28; CDR3aa: CATKRRGNSPLHF; CDR3nt: TGTGCCACCAAACGTAGGGGTAATTCACCCCTCCACTTT
abundance: -; j_gene: TRBJ2-5; d_gene: TRBD2; v_gene: TRBV7-8; CDR3aa: CASSRGDYPFQETQYF; CDR3nt: TGTGCCAGCAGCCGAGGGGACTACCCATTCCAAGAGACCCAGTACTTC
abundance: -; j_gene: TRBJ2-3; d_gene: -; v_gene: TRBV29-1; CDR3aa: CSVDPGTDTQYF; CDR3nt: TGCAGCGTTGATCCAGGTACAGATACGCAGTATTTT
abundance: -; j_gene: TRBJ1-1; d_gene: -; v_gene: TRBV19; CDR3aa: CASSIRGGNTEAFF; CDR3nt: TGTGCCAGTAGTATACGAGGAGGGAACACTGAAGCTTTCTTT
abundance: -; j_gene: TRBJ2-3; d_gene: TRBD2; v_gene: TRBV6-1; CDR3aa: CASNRGGAGDTQYF; CDR3nt: TGTGCCAGCAATCGCGGGGGGGCTGGAGATACGCAGTATTTT
abundance: -; j_gene: TRBJ2-1; d_gene: TRBD1; v_gene: TRBV20-1; CDR3aa: CSASFGQGARNEQFF; CDR3nt: TGCAGTGCTAGTTTCGGGCAGGGGGCAAGGAATGAGCAGTTCTTC
abundance: -; j_gene: TRBJ1-2; d_gene: -; v_gene: TRBV19; CDR3aa: CASSARALYGYTF; CDR3nt: TGTGCCAGTAGTGCCAGGGCCCTCTATGGCTACACCTTC
abundance: -; j_gene: TRBJ1-2; d_gene: TRBD1; v_gene: TRBV7-8; CDR3aa: CASSLDQGARGYTF; CDR3nt: TGTGCCAGCAGCTTAGATCAGGGGGCTCGGGGCTACACCTTC
abundance: -; j_gene: TRBJ1-2; d_gene: TRBD1; v_gene: TRBV12-3/TRBV12-4; CDR3aa: CASSRDRVDGYTF; CDR3nt: TGTGCCAGCAGCCGCGACAGGGTGGATGGCTACACCTTC
abundance: -; j_gene: TRBJ2-1; d_gene: -; v_gene: TRBV20-1; CDR3aa: CSARGTNEQFF; CDR3nt: TGCAGTGCTCGCGGAACGAATGAGCAGTTCTTC
abundance: -; j_gene: TRBJ1-1; d_gene: -; v_gene: TRBV6-8; CDR3aa: CASSSPPQVNTEAFF; CDR3nt: TGTGCCAGCAGTTCCCCCCCCCAGGTAAACACTGAAGCTTTCTTT
abundance: -; j_gene: TRBJ2-5; d_gene: -; v_gene: TRBV2; CDR3aa: CASNGVLETQYF; CDR3nt: TGTGCCAGCAACGGGGTGTTAGAGACCCAGTACTTC
abundance: -; j_gene: TRBJ1-1; d_gene: -; v_gene: TRBV12-3/TRBV12-4; CDR3aa: CASSLAGNTEAFF; CDR3nt: TGTGCCAGCAGTTTGGCGGGGAACACTGAAGCTTTCTTT
abundance: -; j_gene: TRBJ2-1; d_gene: TRBD2; v_gene: TRBV18; CDR3aa: CASSHNIGGGFNEQFF; CDR3nt: TGTGCCAGCTCACACAACATCGGGGGGGGCTTCAATGAGCAGTTCTTC
abundance: -; j_gene: TRBJ1-1; d_gene: -; v_gene: TRBV12-3/TRBV12-4; CDR3aa: CASSKRVNTEAFF; CDR3nt: TGTGCCAGCAGTAAGAGGGTGAACACTGAAGCTTTCTTT
abundance: -; j_gene: TRBJ2-2; d_gene: TRBD2; v_gene: TRBV9; CDR3aa: CASSGRLASNTGELFF; CDR3nt: TGTGCCAGCAGCGGAAGACTAGCCTCAAACACCGGGGAGCTGTTTTTT
abundance: -; j_gene: TRBJ2-7; d_gene: TRBD1; v_gene: TRBV5-4; CDR3aa: CASSLSGGAHHEQYF; CDR3nt: TGTGCCAGCAGCTTATCAGGGGGCGCGCATCACGAGCAGTACTTC
abundance: once; j_gene: TRBJ1-3; d_gene: TRBD1; v_gene: TRBV19; CDR3aa: CASSHRQGKVSGNTIYF; CDR3nt: TGTGCCAGTAGTCACCGACAGGGGAAGGTTTCTGGAAACACCATATATTTT
abundance: -; j_gene: TRBJ1-6; d_gene: -; v_gene: TRBV12-3/TRBV12-4; CDR3aa: CASSFPGWPLHF; CDR3nt: TGTGCCAGCAGTTTTCCGGGGTGGCCCCTCCACTTT
abundance: once; j_gene: TRBJ2-1; d_gene: TRBD1; v_gene: TRBV28; CDR3aa: CASTILRPGTGPYNEQFF; CDR3nt: TGTGCCAGCACCATCCTTAGGCCCGGGACAGGGCCCTACAATGAGCAGTTCTTC
abundance: -; j_gene: TRBJ2-3; d_gene: TRBD2; v_gene: TRBV3-1/TRBV3-2; CDR3aa: CASSRSGGSTDTQYF; CDR3nt: TGTGCCAGCAGCCGTAGCGGGGGTAGCACAGATACGCAGTATTTT
abundance: -; j_gene: TRBJ2-7; d_gene: TRBD2; v_gene: TRBV6-1; CDR3aa: CASSEALAGGREQYF; CDR3nt: TGTGCCAGCAGTGAAGCACTAGCGGGGGGGCGTGAGCAGTACTTC
abundance: -; j_gene: TRBJ1-1; d_gene: TRBD1; v_gene: TRBV2; CDR3aa: CASRVDRWNTEAFF; CDR3nt: TGTGCCAGCAGGGTGGACAGGTGGAACACTGAAGCTTTCTTT
abundance: -; j_gene: TRBJ1-2; d_gene: TRBD1; v_gene: TRBV7-9; CDR3aa: CASSQGDYGYTF; CDR3nt: TGTGCCAGCAGCCAGGGGGACTATGGCTACACCTTC
abundance: -; j_gene: TRBJ2-1; d_gene: TRBD2; v_gene: TRBV15; CDR3aa: CATRTRLAGYNEQFF; CDR3nt: TGTGCCACCCGGACGAGGCTAGCGGGGTACAATGAGCAGTTCTTC
abundance: -; j_gene: TRBJ1-1; d_gene: -; v_gene: TRBV5-4; CDR3aa: CASRDGRGEAFF; CDR3nt: TGTGCCAGCAGAGACGGGCGGGGTGAAGCTTTCTTT
abundance: -; j_gene: TRBJ1-5; d_gene: TRBD1; v_gene: TRBV6-5; CDR3aa: CASRQGVNQPQHF; CDR3nt: TGTGCCAGCAGACAGGGGGTCAATCAGCCCCAGCATTTT
abundance: -; j_gene: TRBJ1-2; d_gene: -; v_gene: TRBV5-1; CDR3aa: CASSLTGREDGYTF; CDR3nt: TGCGCCAGCAGCTTAACCGGGAGAGAGGATGGCTACACCTTC
abundance: -; j_gene: TRBJ1-2; d_gene: -; v_gene: TRBV4-1; CDR3aa: CASSQGPGGDPFYGYTF; CDR3nt: TGCGCCAGCAGCCAAGGTCCCGGCGGGGATCCCTTTTATGGCTACACCTTC
abundance: -; j_gene: TRBJ1-2; d_gene: -; v_gene: TRBV28; CDR3aa: CAAFRGGYGYTF; CDR3nt: TGTGCTGCCTTCAGGGGCGGCTATGGCTACACCTTC
abundance: -; j_gene: TRBJ2-4; d_gene: -; v_gene: TRBV30; CDR3aa: CAWNAKGTASNIQYF; CDR3nt: TGTGCCTGGAACGCAAAAGGGACTGCATCCAACATTCAGTACTTC
abundance: -; j_gene: TRBJ2-5; d_gene: TRBD2; v_gene: TRBV4-1; CDR3aa: CASSLAGGPETQYF; CDR3nt: TGCGCCAGCAGCTTAGCGGGGGGTCCCGAGACCCAGTACTTC
abundance: -; j_gene: TRBJ2-3; d_gene: -; v_gene: TRBV6-2/TRBV6-3; CDR3aa: CASSYHRHSGPTDTQYF; CDR3nt: TGTGCCAGCAGTTACCATAGACATAGCGGTCCTACAGATACGCAGTATTTT
abundance: -; j_gene: TRBJ2-7; d_gene: TRBD1; v_gene: TRBV6-1; CDR3aa: CASSEGSGQYEQYF; CDR3nt: TGTGCCAGCAGTGAAGGTTCGGGACAGTACGAGCAGTACTTC